Listed below are T cell receptor beta chains from one sample, sequenced in a study of blood T cells in healthy people across ages. Each CDR3 protein gets one entry after TCRdb re-called the 5' RACE reads with MiXCR. The table has more than 800,000 distinct CDR3 sequences, around 30% seen once; the top ten hold roughly a sixth. Sequencing was carried out using blood. Receptors were obtained from a woman older than 75 in good health. CDR3s include the opening cysteine and the closing phenylalanine or tryptophan. D genes are given only for firm matches. Expanded clones are given a class, and other clones once, few, many or no size at all.

d_gene,v_gene,j_gene,abundance,CDR3aa,CDR3nt
TRBD1,TRBV30,TRBJ2-7,many,CAWSVRQGPYEQYF,TGTGCCTGGAGTGTGAGACAGGGCCCCTACGAGCAGTACTTC
-,TRBV25-1,TRBJ2-3,many,CASSVWDTQYF,TGTGCCAGCAGTGTCTGGGATACGCAGTATTTT
-,TRBV20-1,TRBJ2-5,many,CSARVGAVGTQYF,TGCAGTGCTAGAGTGGGCGCCGTTGGGACCCAGTACTTC
-,TRBV5-1,TRBJ1-2,many,CASSGGTTHGYTF,TGCGCCAGCAGCGGGGGGACGACGCATGGCTACACCTTC
TRBD1,TRBV28,TRBJ2-5,many,CASSSQGAIQETQYF,TGTGCCAGCAGTTCCCAGGGGGCAATCCAAGAGACCCAGTACTTC
-,TRBV4-3,TRBJ1-4,-,CASSQGWGTGNEKLFF,TGCGCCAGCAGCCAAGGGTGGGGGACGGGTAATGAAAAACTGTTTTTT
-,TRBV20-1,TRBJ2-2,-,CSAIRVGGRTGELFF,TGCAGTGCTATAAGGGTTGGGGGGAGGACCGGGGAGCTGTTTTTT
-,TRBV20-1,TRBJ2-7,many,CSAVQRVPYEQYF,TGCAGTGCTGTTCAAAGAGTCCCCTACGAGCAGTACTTC
-,TRBV12-3/TRBV12-4,TRBJ2-5,many,CASSFRAQETQYF,TGTGCCAGCAGTTTCCGGGCTCAAGAGACCCAGTACTTC
TRBD1,TRBV5-1,TRBJ2-2,few,CASSRGTGANTGELFF,TGCGCCAGCAGCAGGGGGACAGGGGCGAACACCGGGGAGCTGTTTTTT
-,TRBV27,TRBJ1-2,-,CASSTHQVPYGYTF,TGTGCCAGCAGTACACACCAGGTTCCCTATGGCTACACCTTC
-,TRBV12-3/TRBV12-4,TRBJ1-5,-,CASSEVVPDQPQHF,TGTGCCAGCAGTGAAGTTGTACCGGATCAGCCCCAGCATTTT
-,TRBV6-5,TRBJ1-1,-,CASSYARGGVNTEAFF,TGTGCCAGCAGTTACGCACGGGGGGGGGTGAACACTGAAGCTTTCTTT
-,TRBV7-2,TRBJ1-2,many,CASSLGIGSNYGYTF,TGTGCCAGCAGCTTAGGTATAGGCTCTAACTATGGCTACACCTTC
-,TRBV6-6,TRBJ2-3,many,CASSKVADTQYF,TGTGCCAGCAGCAAGGTAGCAGATACGCAGTATTTT
-,TRBV5-6,TRBJ2-1,many,CASSFVYDNEQFF,TGTGCCAGCAGCTTTGTTTACGACAATGAGCAGTTCTTC
TRBD1,TRBV4-1,TRBJ1-4,-,CASSQAGQGDEKLFF,TGCGCCAGCAGCCAAGCGGGACAGGGGGATGAAAAACTGTTTTTT
-,TRBV5-8,TRBJ1-5,-,CASSLDLGGIQPQHF,TGTGCCAGCAGCTTGGATTTGGGGGGGATTCAGCCCCAGCATTTT
TRBD2,TRBV20-1,TRBJ2-4,many,CSAISSGGLRIYKNIQYF,TGCAGTGCTATTTCTAGCGGGGGGCTGCGGATTTACAAAAACATTCAGTACTTC
TRBD1,TRBV28,TRBJ2-7,-,CASSSPTGPYREQYF,TGTGCCAGCAGTTCGCCGACAGGGCCATATCGGGAGCAGTACTTC
-,TRBV20-1,TRBJ2-1,many,CSARLERGSWEQFF,TGCAGTGCTAGACTTGAACGGGGGTCGTGGGAGCAGTTCTTC
-,TRBV21-1,TRBJ1-3,-,CASSKNSSPPGNTIYF,TGTGCCAGCAGCAAAAACTCTTCTCCCCCTGGAAACACCATATATTTT
-,TRBV14,TRBJ1-3,-,CASSLGAPGNTIYF,TGTGCCAGCAGCCTGGGGGCCCCTGGAAACACCATATATTTT
-,TRBV7-2,TRBJ1-2,many,CASSLDFQGWGYTF,TGTGCCAGCAGCTTAGATTTCCAGGGCTGGGGCTACACCTTC
-,TRBV6-5,TRBJ1-2,many,CASSNRGTVNYGYTF,TGTGCCAGCAGCAACCGCGGGACGGTTAACTATGGCTACACCTTC
-,TRBV6-2/TRBV6-3,TRBJ2-7,few,CASTSTVPWVNSYEQYF,TGTGCCAGCACCTCGACAGTACCCTGGGTGAACTCCTACGAGCAGTACTTC
-,TRBV4-2,TRBJ2-2,few,CASSQGHNANTGELFF,TGTGCCAGCAGCCAAGGGCACAACGCGAACACCGGGGAGCTGTTTTTT
-,TRBV27,TRBJ2-1,many,CASRVGGVVNEQFF,TGTGCCAGCAGGGTCGGAGGGGTGGTCAATGAGCAGTTCTTC
-,TRBV20-1,TRBJ1-2,many,CSASTSGSPNYGYTF,TGCAGTGCTTCCACCTCAGGATCTCCTAACTATGGCTACACCTTC
TRBD1,TRBV14,TRBJ1-2,-,CASSQDGTGRNGYTF,TGTGCCAGCAGCCAAGATGGGACAGGGAGGAACGGCTACACCTTC
-,TRBV10-3,TRBJ1-1,-,CAARGKGGRSTEAFF,TGTGCCGCGAGAGGAAAGGGGGGCAGGAGCACTGAAGCTTTCTTT
TRBD1,TRBV7-9,TRBJ2-7,-,CASSLEYRTGGYEQYF,TGTGCCAGCAGCTTAGAATATAGGACAGGGGGATACGAGCAGTACTTC
-,TRBV15,TRBJ1-5,few,CATSSGTNQPQHF,TGTGCCACCAGCAGTGGGACAAATCAGCCCCAGCATTTT
-,TRBV4-3,TRBJ2-1,few,CASSQVVVSYNEQFF,TGCGCCAGCAGCCAAGTGGTCGTGTCTTACAATGAGCAGTTCTTC
-,TRBV2,TRBJ2-5,-,CASAYQETQYF,TGTGCCAGCGCGTACCAAGAGACCCAGTACTTC
-,TRBV4-2,TRBJ2-1,-,CACSQWGARNEQFF,TGTGCCTGCAGCCAGTGGGGGGCGCGGAATGAGCAGTTCTTC
-,TRBV12-3/TRBV12-4,TRBJ2-7,many,CASSTGYEQYF,TGTGCCAGCAGTACAGGGTACGAGCAGTACTTC
TRBD1,TRBV6-6,TRBJ2-5,few,CVSSLRQGSGETQYF,TGTGTCAGCAGCCTGAGACAGGGGAGTGGGGAGACCCAGTACTTC
-,TRBV29-1,TRBJ2-1,-,CSVEGRQGGEQFF,TGCAGCGTTGAAGGAAGACAGGGAGGTGAGCAGTTCTTC
TRBD1,TRBV28,TRBJ2-3,many,CASKFRDRGTDTQYF,TGTGCCAGCAAATTTCGGGACAGGGGCACAGATACGCAGTATTTT
-,TRBV7-8,TRBJ1-1,-,CASNAWGNTEAFF,TGTGCCAGCAACGCATGGGGGAACACTGAAGCTTTCTTT
TRBD1,TRBV7-9,TRBJ2-1,few,CASSGHRGSSYNEQFF,TGTGCCAGCAGCGGCCACAGGGGGAGCTCCTACAATGAGCAGTTCTTC
-,TRBV5-1,TRBJ2-3,many,CASSHPPGQGFTDTQYF,TGCGCCAGCAGCCATCCCCCTGGGCAGGGCTTCACAGATACGCAGTATTTT
TRBD1,TRBV7-2,TRBJ1-2,-,CASTPDREIGYGYTF,TGTGCCAGCACCCCAGACAGGGAGATTGGCTATGGCTACACCTTC
-,TRBV11-3,TRBJ1-4,-,CASSAGQFPNEKLFF,TGTGCCAGCAGCGCAGGACAGTTCCCCAATGAAAAACTGTTTTTT
-,TRBV28,TRBJ2-3,-,CASNPTLEDTQYF,TGTGCCAGCAATCCGACCCTCGAGGATACGCAGTATTTT
-,TRBV12-3/TRBV12-4,TRBJ2-1,-,CASSLDYSNEQLF,TGTGCCAGCAGTTTAGACTACAGCAATGAGCAGCTCTTC
-,TRBV12-3/TRBV12-4,TRBJ1-1,many,CATKDTEAFF,TGTGCCACCAAGGATACTGAAGCTTTCTTT
TRBD2,TRBV12-3/TRBV12-4,TRBJ2-3,-,CASRRTSGDSDTEYF,TGTGCCAGCAGGAGGACTAGTGGGGACTCAGATACGGAGTATTTT
TRBD2,TRBV10-3,TRBJ2-2,-,CAISVASGGAVNTGELFF,TGTGCCATCAGTGTGGCTAGCGGGGGGGCAGTGAACACCGGGGAGCTGTTTTTT
-,TRBV20-1,TRBJ2-5,many,CSANPGWRQTQYF,TGCAGTGCTAACCCGGGGTGGAGACAGACCCAGTACTTC
TRBD2,TRBV20-1,TRBJ2-5,many,CSALAGGPQTQYF,TGCAGTGCTTTAGCGGGGGGGCCGCAGACCCAGTACTTC
-,TRBV5-1,TRBJ2-2,-,CASSLRTASDTGELFF,TGCGCCAGCAGCCTTAGGACGGCCTCCGACACCGGGGAGCTGTTTTTT
TRBD2,TRBV5-5,TRBJ2-7,many,CASSFDPATGGEQYF,TGTGCCAGCAGCTTCGACCCGGCAACGGGGGGCGAGCAGTACTTC
-,TRBV29-1,TRBJ1-1,-,CSAAEGTNTEAFF,TGCAGCGCTGCGGAGGGAACGAACACTGAAGCTTTCTTT